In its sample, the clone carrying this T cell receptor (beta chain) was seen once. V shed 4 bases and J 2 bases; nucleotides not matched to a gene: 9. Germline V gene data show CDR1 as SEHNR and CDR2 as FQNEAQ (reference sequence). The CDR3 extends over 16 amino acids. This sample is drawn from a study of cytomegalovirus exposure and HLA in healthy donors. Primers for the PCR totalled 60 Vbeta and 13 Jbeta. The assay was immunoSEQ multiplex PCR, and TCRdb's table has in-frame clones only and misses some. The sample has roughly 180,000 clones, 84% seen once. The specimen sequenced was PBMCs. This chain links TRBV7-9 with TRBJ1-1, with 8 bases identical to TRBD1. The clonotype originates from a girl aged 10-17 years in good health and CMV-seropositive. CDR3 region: CASSSPRTGTNTEAFF. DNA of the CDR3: TGTGCCAGCAGCTCACCAAGGACAGGGACTAACACTGAAGCTTTCTTT.